This TCR beta chain was recovered during a study of blood T cells in healthy people across ages. Study at large: Researchers report that template switching captured about one barcoded beta molecule per two T cells.

A second PCR, run for about 7 to 11 cycles, used a sample-barcoded 5' primer plus a J-beta primer mix. TCRdb re-called the 5' RACE reads through MiXCR, storing one row per CDR3 protein. The sample carries around 1,800,000 distinct CDR3 sequences, more than 35% recorded once. Study results and caveats: Estimates drawn from one million T cells were deemed to understate diversity.

The CDR3 is 16 amino acids. V shed 7 bases and J shed 1 base, with 21 bases lying between them. Germline V lookup: CDR1 SQVTM, CDR2 ANQGSEA. This clonotype was seen many times. The antigen is unknown. Donors ranged from about 6 to 95 years old and were healthy Caucasians in Russia. A minimum of 6 micrograms of total RNA was extracted per sample. This rearrangement joins TRBV29-1 to TRBJ2-3, with a weak D call TRBD2 (5 bases). The clonotype was recovered from a human donor in good health. The source material was blood. Here the CDR3 DNA reads TGCAGCGGGTGCACATGGAGGCTGGGAGGCACAGATACGCAGTATTTT. The encoded protein is CSGCTWRLGGTDTQYF.